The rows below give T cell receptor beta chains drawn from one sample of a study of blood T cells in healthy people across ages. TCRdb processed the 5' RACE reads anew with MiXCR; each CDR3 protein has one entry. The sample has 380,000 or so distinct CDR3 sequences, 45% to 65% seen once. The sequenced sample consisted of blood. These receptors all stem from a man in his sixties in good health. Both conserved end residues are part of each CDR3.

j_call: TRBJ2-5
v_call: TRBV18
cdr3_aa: CASSPPGTGREQYF

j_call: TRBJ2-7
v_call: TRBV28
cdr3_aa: CASSFAGQRSYEQYF

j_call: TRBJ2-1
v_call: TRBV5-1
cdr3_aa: CASSRDSVAAYNEQFF

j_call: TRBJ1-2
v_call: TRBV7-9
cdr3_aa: CASSFSGGASGYTF

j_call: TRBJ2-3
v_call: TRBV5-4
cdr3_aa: CASSLAGGDAATQYF

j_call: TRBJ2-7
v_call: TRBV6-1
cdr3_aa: CASSEERGRAYEQYF

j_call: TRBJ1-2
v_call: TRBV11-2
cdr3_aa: CASSLEVRANYGYTF

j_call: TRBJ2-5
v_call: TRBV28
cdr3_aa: CASSTRTGAVETQYF

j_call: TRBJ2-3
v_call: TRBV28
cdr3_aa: CASTPRAGEGADTQYF

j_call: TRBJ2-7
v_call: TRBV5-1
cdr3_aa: CASSGTGLTYEQYF

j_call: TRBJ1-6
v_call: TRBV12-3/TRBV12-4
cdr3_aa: CASSPMGAKNSPLHF

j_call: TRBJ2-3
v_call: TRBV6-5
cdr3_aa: CASSPEGFTSTDTQYF

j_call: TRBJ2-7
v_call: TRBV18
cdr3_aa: CASSPPSGGLTYEQYF

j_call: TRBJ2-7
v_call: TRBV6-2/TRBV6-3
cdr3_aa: CASSPRGALSYEQYF

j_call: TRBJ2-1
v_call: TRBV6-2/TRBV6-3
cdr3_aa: CASSYSSAYEQFF

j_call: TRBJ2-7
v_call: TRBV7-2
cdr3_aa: CASSLPGTRGYEQYF

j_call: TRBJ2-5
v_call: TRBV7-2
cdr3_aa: CASSLLPGTELDQETQYF

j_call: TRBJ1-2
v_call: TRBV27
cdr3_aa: CASSAPGTGSGGYTF

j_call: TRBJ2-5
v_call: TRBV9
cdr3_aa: CASSAAGQASREQYF

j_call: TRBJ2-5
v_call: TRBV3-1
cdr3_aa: CASSLYGQGKETQYF

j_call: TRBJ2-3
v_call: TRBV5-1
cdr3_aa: CASSPGGSGGDTQYF

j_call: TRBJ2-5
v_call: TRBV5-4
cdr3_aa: CASSLPGTGEQYF

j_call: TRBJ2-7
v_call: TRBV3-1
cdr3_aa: CASSQRPGDRSYEQYF

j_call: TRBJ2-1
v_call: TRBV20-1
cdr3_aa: CSAIGLAGYNEQFF

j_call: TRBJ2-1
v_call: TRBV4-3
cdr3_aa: CASSPRQGIYNEQFF

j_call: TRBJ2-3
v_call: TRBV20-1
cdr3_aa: CSARDTLLVGTDTQYF

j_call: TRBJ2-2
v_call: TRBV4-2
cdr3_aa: CASSQEDSSSGELFF

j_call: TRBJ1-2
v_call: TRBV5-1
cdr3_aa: CASSLAADTNYGYTF

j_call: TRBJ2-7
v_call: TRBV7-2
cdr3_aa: CASRQGLGTGAYEQYF

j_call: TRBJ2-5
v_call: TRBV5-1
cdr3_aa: CASSRDGTSGDNEQYF

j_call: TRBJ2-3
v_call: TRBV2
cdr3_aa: CASGRDRGPDTQYF

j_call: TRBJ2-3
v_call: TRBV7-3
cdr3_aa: CASSLTGYPDTQYF

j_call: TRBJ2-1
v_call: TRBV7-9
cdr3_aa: CASSPTVGGAYNEQFF

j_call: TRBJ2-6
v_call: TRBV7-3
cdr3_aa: CASSSPSSGANVLTF

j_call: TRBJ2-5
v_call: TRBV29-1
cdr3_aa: CSVRVATREETQYF

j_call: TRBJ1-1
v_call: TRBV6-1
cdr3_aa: CASRRQGVTEAFF

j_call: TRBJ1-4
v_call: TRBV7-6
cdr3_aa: CASSSRTGIATNEKLFF

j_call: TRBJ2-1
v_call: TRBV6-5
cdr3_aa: CASSYFKRQGEQFF

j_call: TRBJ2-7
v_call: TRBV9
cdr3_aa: CASSVGLESSYEQYF

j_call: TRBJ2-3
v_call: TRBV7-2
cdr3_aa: CASSSNSGVGTQYF

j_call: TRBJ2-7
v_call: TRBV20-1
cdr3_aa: CSAGLQGFYEQYF

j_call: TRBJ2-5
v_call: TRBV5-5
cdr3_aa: CASSLGTSVRETQYF

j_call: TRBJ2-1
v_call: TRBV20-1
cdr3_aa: CSASTPGLAGQYNEQFF

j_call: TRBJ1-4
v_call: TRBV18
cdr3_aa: CASSPLPPSAANEKLFF

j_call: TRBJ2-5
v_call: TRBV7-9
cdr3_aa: CASSKDDGRGVQETQYF

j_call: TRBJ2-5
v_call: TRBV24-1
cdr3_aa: CAASDFGGTGNEQYF

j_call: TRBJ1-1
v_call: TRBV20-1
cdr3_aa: CSANEEYEAFF

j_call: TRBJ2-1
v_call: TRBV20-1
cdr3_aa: CSARSGASYNEQFF

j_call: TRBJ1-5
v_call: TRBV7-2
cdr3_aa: CASSVDRDQPQHF

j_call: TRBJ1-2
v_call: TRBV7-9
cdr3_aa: CASSLDGTANYGYTF

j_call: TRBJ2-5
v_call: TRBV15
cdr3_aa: CATSNLRAGLRHQQYF

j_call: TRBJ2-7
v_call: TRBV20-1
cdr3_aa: CSARDWGRASSYEQYF

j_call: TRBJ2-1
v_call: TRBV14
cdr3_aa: CASSQLGDDEQFF

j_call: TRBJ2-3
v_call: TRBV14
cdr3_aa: CASSVGGGITDTQYF

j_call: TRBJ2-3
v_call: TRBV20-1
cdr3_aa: CSARDQTSGVSDTQYF

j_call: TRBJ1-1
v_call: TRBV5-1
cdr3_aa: CASQLAGNTEAFF

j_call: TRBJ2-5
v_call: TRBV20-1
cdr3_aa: CSASNQRGIQETQYF

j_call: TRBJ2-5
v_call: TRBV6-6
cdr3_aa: CASSYDSGVPETQYF